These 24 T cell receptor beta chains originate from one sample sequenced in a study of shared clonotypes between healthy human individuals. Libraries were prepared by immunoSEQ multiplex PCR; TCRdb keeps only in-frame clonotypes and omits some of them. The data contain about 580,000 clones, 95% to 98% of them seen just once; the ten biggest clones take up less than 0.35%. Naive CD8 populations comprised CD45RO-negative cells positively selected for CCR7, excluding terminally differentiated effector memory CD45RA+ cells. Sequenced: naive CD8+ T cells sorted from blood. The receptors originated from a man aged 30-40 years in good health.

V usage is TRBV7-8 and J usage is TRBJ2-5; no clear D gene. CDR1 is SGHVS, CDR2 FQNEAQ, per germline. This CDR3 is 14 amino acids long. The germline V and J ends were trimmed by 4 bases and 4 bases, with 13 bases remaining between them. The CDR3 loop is CASSSQSFGETQYF. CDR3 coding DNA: TGTGCCAGCAGCTCCCAGTCCTTCGGAGAGACCCAGTACTTC.

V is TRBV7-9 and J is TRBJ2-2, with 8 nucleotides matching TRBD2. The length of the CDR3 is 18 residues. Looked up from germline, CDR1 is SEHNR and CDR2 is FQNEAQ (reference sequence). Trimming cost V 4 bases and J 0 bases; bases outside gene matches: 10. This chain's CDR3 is CASSSSVSAGANTGELFF. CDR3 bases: TGTGCCAGCAGCTCATCCGTCTCAGCGGGAGCGAACACCGGGGAGCTGTTTTTT.

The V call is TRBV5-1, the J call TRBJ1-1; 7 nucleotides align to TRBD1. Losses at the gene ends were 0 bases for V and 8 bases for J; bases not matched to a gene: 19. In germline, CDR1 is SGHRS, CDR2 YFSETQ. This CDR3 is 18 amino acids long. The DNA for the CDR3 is TGCGCCAGCAGCTTGGATTGGTGGGACAGTAACCCATCTCTGGAAGCTTTCTTT. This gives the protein CASSLDWWDSNPSLEAFF.

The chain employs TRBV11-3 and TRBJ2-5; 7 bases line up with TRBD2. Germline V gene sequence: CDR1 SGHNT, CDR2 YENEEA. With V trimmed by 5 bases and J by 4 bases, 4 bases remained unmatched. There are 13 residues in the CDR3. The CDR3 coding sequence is TGTGCCAGCAGCCAGACTAGCCCAGAGACCCAGTACTTC. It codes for CASSQTSPETQYF.

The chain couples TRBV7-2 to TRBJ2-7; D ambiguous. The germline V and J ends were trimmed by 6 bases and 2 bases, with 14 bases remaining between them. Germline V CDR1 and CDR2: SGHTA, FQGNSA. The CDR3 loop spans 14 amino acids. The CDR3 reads CASSFYPGPYEQYF. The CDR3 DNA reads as TGTGCCAGCAGTTTTTACCCGGGTCCCTACGAGCAGTACTTC.

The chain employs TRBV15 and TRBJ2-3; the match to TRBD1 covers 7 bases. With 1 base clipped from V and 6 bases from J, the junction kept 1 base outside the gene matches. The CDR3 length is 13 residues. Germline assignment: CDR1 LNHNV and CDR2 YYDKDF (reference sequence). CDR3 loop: CATSRVGGDTQYF. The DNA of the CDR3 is TGTGCCACCAGCAGAGTAGGGGGCGATACGCAGTATTTT.

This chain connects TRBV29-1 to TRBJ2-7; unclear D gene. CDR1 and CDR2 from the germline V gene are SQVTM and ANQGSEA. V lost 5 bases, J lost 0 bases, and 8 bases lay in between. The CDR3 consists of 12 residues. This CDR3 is CSVRADSYEQYF. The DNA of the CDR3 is TGCAGCGTTCGGGCGGACTCCTACGAGCAGTACTTC.

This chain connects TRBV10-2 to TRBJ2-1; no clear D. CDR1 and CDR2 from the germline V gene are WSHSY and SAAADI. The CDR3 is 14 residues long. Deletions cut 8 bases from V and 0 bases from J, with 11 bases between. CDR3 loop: CASLISNSYNEQFF. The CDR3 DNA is TGCGCCAGCCTTATTAGCAACTCCTACAATGAGCAGTTCTTC.

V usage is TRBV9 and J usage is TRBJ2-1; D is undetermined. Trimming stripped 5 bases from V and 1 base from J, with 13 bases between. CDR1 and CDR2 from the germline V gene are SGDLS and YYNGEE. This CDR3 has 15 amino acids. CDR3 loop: CASSSDGVSYNEQFF. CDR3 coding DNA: TGTGCCAGCAGTTCTGATGGGGTATCCTACAATGAGCAGTTCTTC.

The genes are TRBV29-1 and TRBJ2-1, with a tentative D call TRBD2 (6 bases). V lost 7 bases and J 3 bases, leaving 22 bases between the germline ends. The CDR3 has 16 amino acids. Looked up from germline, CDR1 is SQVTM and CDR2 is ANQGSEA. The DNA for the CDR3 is TGCAGCGGCTACCCTCTGGGGAGGACAAACTACAATGAGCAGTTCTTC. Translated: CSGYPLGRTNYNEQFF.

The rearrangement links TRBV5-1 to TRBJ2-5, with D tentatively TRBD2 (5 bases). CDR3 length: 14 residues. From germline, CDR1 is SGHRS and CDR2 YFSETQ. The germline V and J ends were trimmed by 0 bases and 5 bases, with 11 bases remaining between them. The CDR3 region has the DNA TGCGCCAGCAGCTTGGCTAGCAGATTTGAGACCCAGTACTTC. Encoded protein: CASSLASRFETQYF. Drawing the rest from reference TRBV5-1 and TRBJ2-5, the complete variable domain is KAGVTQTPRYLIKTRGQQVTLSCSPISGHRSVSWYQQTPGQGLQFLFEYFSETQRNKGNFPGRFSGRQFSNSRSEMNVSTLELGDSALYLCASSLASRFETQYFGPGTRLLVL.

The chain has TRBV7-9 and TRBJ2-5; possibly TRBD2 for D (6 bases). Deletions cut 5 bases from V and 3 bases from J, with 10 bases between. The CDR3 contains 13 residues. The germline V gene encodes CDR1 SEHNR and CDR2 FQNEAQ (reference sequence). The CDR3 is CASSAGLEETQYF. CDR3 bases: TGTGCCAGCAGCGCGGGACTGGAAGAGACCCAGTACTTC.

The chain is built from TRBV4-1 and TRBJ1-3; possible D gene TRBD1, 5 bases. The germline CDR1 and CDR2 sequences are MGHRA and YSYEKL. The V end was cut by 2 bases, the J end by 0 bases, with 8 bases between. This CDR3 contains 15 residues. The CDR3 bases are TGCGCCAGCAGCCAAACAGGCCTCTCTGGAAACACCATATATTTT. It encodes CASSQTGLSGNTIYF.

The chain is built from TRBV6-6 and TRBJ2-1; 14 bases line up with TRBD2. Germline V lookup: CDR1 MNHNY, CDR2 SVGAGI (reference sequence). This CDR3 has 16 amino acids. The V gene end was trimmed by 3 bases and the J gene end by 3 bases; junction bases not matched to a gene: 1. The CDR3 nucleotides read TGTGCCAGCAGTTATGGACTAGCGGGAGGCTACAATGAGCAGTTCTTC. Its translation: CASSYGLAGGYNEQFF.

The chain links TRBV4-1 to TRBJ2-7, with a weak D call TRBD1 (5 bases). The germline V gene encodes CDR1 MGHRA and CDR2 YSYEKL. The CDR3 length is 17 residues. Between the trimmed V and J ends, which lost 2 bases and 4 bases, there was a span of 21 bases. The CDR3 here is CASSQYLVQGNWYEQYF. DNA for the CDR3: TGCGCCAGCAGCCAATATCTCGTCCAGGGAAATTGGTACGAGCAGTACTTC.

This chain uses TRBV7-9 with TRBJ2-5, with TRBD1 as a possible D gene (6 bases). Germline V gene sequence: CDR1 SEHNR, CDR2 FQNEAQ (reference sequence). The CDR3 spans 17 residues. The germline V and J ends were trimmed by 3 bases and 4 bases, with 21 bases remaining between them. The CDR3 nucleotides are TGTGCCAGCAGCTTCATTAATTTTACAGGGTGGGGAGAGACCCAGTACTTC. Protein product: CASSFINFTGWGETQYF.

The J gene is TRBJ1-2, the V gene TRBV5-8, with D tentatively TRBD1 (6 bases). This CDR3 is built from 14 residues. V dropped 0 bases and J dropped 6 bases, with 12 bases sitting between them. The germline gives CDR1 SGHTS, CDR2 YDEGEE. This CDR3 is CASSLGTARDGYTF. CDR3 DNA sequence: TGTGCCAGCAGCTTGGGGACAGCCCGGGATGGCTACACCTTC.

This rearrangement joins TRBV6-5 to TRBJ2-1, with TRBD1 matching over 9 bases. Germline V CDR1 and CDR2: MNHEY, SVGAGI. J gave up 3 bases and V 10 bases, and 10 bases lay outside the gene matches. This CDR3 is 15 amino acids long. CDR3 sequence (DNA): TGTGCCACCAATTCCGGGACAGGGTTCTACAATGAGCAGTTCTTC. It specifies CATNSGTGFYNEQFF.

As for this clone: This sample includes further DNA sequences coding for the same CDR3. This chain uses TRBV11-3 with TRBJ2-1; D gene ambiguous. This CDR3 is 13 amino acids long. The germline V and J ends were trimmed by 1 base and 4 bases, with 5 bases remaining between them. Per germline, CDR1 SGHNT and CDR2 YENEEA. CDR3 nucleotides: TGTGCCAGCAGCTTAGGTCTATACAATGAGCAGTTCTTC. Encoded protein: CASSLGLYNEQFF.

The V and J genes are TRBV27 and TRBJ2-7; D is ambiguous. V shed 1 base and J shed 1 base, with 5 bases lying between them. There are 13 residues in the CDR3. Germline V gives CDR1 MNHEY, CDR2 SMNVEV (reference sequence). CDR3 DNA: TGTGCCAGCAGTTTATTTCCTTCCTACGAGCAGTACTTC. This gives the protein CASSLFPSYEQYF.

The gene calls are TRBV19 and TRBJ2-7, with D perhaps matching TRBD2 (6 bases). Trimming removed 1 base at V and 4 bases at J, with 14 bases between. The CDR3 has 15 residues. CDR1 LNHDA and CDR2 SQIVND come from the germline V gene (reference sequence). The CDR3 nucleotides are TGTGCCAGTAGTATAGGGCAGGGAGGATCTTACGAGCAGTACTTC. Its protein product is CASSIGQGGSYEQYF.

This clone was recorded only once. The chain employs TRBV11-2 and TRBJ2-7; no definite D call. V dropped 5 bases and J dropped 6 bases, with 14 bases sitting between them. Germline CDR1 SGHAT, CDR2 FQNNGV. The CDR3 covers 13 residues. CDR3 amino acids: CASSLGYGGEQYF. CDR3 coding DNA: TGTGCCAGCAGCCTAGGTTATGGTGGCGAGCAGTACTTC.

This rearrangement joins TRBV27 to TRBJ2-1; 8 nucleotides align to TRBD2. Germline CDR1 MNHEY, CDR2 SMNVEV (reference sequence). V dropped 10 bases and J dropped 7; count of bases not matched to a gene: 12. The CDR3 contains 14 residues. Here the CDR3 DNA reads TGTGCCACCAATCCGGGAGGGCCGGGGAATGAGCAGTTCTTC. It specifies CATNPGGPGNEQFF.

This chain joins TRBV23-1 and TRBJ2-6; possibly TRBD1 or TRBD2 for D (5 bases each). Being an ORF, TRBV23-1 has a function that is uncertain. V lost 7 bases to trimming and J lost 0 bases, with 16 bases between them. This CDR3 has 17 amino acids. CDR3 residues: CASNHGDPNSGANVLTF. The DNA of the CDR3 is TGCGCCAGCAATCACGGGGACCCAAACTCTGGGGCCAACGTCCTGACTTTC.